One and the same sample provided the 24 T cell receptor beta chains below, sequenced in a study of blood T cell repertoires in COVID-19. TCRdb's table, derived via immunoSEQ multiplex PCR, lists solely in-frame clones and lacks some. The data show about 120,000 clones, roughly nine tenths seen once. Sequencing was carried out using peripheral blood. These receptors all stem from a man in his forties or fifties with active COVID-19.

The chain recombines TRBV11-2 with TRBJ1-4, with D possibly matching TRBD1 (5 bases). This CDR3 is built from 14 residues. V lost 5 bases and J 4 bases, leaving 11 bases between the germline ends. Germline CDR1 and CDR2: SGHAT and FQNNGV. CDR3 sequence: CASSRDRGNEKLFF. For the CDR3, the DNA is TGTGCCAGCAGCCGCGACAGAGGTAATGAAAAACTGTTTTTT.

The V and J genes are TRBV24-1 and TRBJ1-2, with TRBD1 as a possible D gene (5 bases). This CDR3 comprises 18 residues. Germline V gene sequence: CDR1 KGHDR, CDR2 SFDVKD. The ends were cut back, 3 bases at V and 3 bases at J, with 22 bases in the middle. As DNA, the CDR3 is TGTGCCACCAGTGATCCGAAGGAGGGAGTGGGGCTAGACTATGGCTACACCTTC. Its translation: CATSDPKEGVGLDYGYTF.

The chain is built from TRBV15 and TRBJ1-3, with D perhaps matching TRBD1 (6 bases). The CDR3 has 17 amino acids. With 0 bases removed from V and 4 bases from J, the gap between germline ends came to 16 bases. Germline CDR1 and CDR2: LNHNV and YYDKDF (reference sequence). In DNA, the CDR3 is TGTGCCACCAGCAGAGATGACAGGAACCAGCCCGGAAACACCATATATTTT. As protein: CATSRDDRNQPGNTIYF.

V is TRBV18 and J is TRBJ1-4; D is possibly TRBD1 (6 bases). Between the trimmed V and J ends, which lost 0 bases and 8 bases, there was a span of 13 bases. CDR3 length: 15 amino acids. Looked up from germline, CDR1 is KGHSH and CDR2 is LQKENI. Written as DNA, the CDR3 is TGTGCCAGCTCACCACCGATGGGGGCAGGCGAAAAACTGTTTTTT. It encodes CASSPPMGAGEKLFF.

The chain recombines TRBV19 with TRBJ1-2; maybe TRBD1 (6 bases). Between the trimmed V and J ends, which lost 3 bases and 4 bases, there was a span of 18 bases. CDR3 length: 16 residues. CDR1 and CDR2 from the germline V gene are LNHDA and SQIVND (reference sequence). In DNA, the CDR3 is TGTGCCAGTAGTATGGGGGCTCAGGGTGTCGCCTATGGCTACACCTTC. It specifies CASSMGAQGVAYGYTF. Variable domain in full (rest from reference TRBV19 and TRBJ1-2): DGGITQSPKYLFRKEGQNVTLSCEQNLNHDAMYWYRQDPGQGLRLIYYSQIVNDFQKGDIAEGYSVSREKKESFPLTVTSAQKNPTAFYLCASSMGAQGVAYGYTFGSGTRLTVV.

CDR3 in amino acids: CASSYSTLGVGYTF. The CDR3, as DNA: TGTGCCAGCAGTTACTCGACGCTCGGGGTGGGCTACACCTTC. The rearrangement links TRBV6-5 to TRBJ1-2, with D unclear. There are 14 residues in the CDR3. In germline, CDR1 is MNHEY, CDR2 SVGAGI. V lost 0 bases and J 8 bases, leaving 13 bases between the germline ends.

The chain links TRBV3-1 (or the pseudogene TRBV3-2) to TRBJ2-7; tentatively, D is TRBD2 (7 bases). The CDR3 has 16 amino acids. Germline V gene sequence: CDR1 LGHDT, CDR2 YNNKEL (reference sequence). Trimming stripped 0 bases from V and 2 bases from J, with 14 bases between. CDR3 bases: TGTGCCAGCAGCCAAGAAGGGGCGGGGGCCACCTACGAGCAGTACTTC. This encodes CASSQEGAGATYEQYF.

The chain joins TRBV6-2 or TRBV6-3 to TRBJ2-5, with 8 bases lining up with TRBD2. Germline V CDR1 and CDR2: MNHEY, SVGEGT. The CDR3 contains 15 residues. J lost 5 bases, V lost 4 bases, and 9 bases had no gene match. The chain's CDR3 is CASSSPAGGRETQYF. CDR3 in DNA: TGTGCCAGCAGTTCCCCGGCGGGGGGAAGGGAGACCCAGTACTTC.

The CDR3: CASSLVGGRGGTGELFF. The CDR3 region has the DNA TGTGCCAGCAGCTTAGTCGGAGGCAGGGGTGGCACCGGGGAGCTGTTTTTT. The chain has TRBV11-3 and TRBJ2-2; D might be TRBD1 (6 bases). This CDR3 comprises 17 residues. In germline, CDR1 is SGHNT, CDR2 YENEEA. The V and J ends lost 1 base and 4 bases respectively, with 16 bases between them.

The rearrangement links TRBV11-2 to TRBJ2-1; D perhaps matches TRBD2 (7 bases). Germline CDR1 and CDR2: SGHAT and FQNNGV. The CDR3 spans 16 residues. V lost 1 base, J lost 8 bases, and 18 bases lay in between. The CDR3 bases are TGTGCCAGCAGCTTAGGAAGGGGGGGATCCGATCATGAGCAGTTCTTC. Its translation is CASSLGRGGSDHEQFF.

The rearrangement joins TRBV7-9 to TRBJ2-1, with 10 bases matching TRBD2. Looked up from germline, CDR1 is SEHNR and CDR2 is FQNEAQ (reference sequence). This CDR3 has 16 amino acids. Losses at the gene ends were 2 bases for V and 3 bases for J; bases not matched to a gene: 4. The CDR3 nucleotides read TGTGCCAGCAGCTTAAGTAGCGGGAGGTTCTACAATGAGCAGTTCTTC. Translating it yields CASSLSSGRFYNEQFF.

J is TRBJ1-4 and V is TRBV4-1; TRBD1 aligns across 8 bases. CDR1 and CDR2 from the germline V gene are MGHRA and YSYEKL. The CDR3 extends over 14 amino acids. Trimming removed 2 bases from V and 5 bases from J; junction bases left unmatched: 1. DNA of the CDR3: TGCGCCAGCAGCCAACGGACAGGGAATGAAAAACTGTTTTTT. Protein sequence: CASSQRTGNEKLFF.

In its sample, this clone was seen a few times. The chain employs TRBV9 and TRBJ2-3, with unresolved D. V was cut by 1 base and J by 6 bases, with 6 bases left in between. The CDR3 length is 12 residues. Germline loops: CDR1 SGDLS, CDR2 YYNGEE. The CDR3 here is CASSVTADTQYF. As DNA, the CDR3 is TGTGCCAGCAGCGTAACTGCGGATACGCAGTATTTT.

This chain connects TRBV30 to TRBJ1-5, with D uncertain. Germline lookup yields CDR1 GTSNPN and CDR2 SVGIG (reference sequence). The CDR3 contains 13 residues. V was trimmed by 0 bases and J by 4 bases, leaving 7 bases between them. CDR3 sequence reads: CAWSVFGNQPQHF. The CDR3 bases are TGTGCCTGGAGTGTATTCGGTAATCAGCCCCAGCATTTT.

V is TRBV19 and J is TRBJ1-2, with D possibly matching TRBD1 (5 bases). Germline V lookup: CDR1 LNHDA, CDR2 SQIVND (reference sequence). Deletions cut 5 bases from V and 3 bases from J, with 13 bases between. The CDR3 sequence is 14 residues long. For the CDR3, the DNA is TGTGCCAGTAGTCTGGACACCGGGTACTATGGCTACACCTTC. Its protein product is CASSLDTGYYGYTF.

This chain connects TRBV6-5 to TRBJ2-3, with 8 nucleotides matching TRBD2. CDR1 and CDR2 (germline): MNHEY, SVGAGI. The CDR3 has 14 amino acids. The V and J ends lost 9 bases and 2 bases, in that order; junction bases with no gene match: 7. The CDR3 spells CASKLGGATDTQYF. The DNA for the CDR3 is TGTGCCAGTAAACTCGGGGGGGCCACAGATACGCAGTATTTT.

The chain combines TRBV4-2 with TRBJ1-6; TRBD1 agrees at 9 bases. J lost 10 bases, V lost 3 bases, and 16 bases had no gene match. The V gene's germline CDR1 is LGHNA and CDR2 YNFKEQ. The length of the CDR3 is 18 residues. The CDR3 DNA sequence: TGTGCCAGCAGCCAGCTGACCGCCGGGACAGGGATCAGGTCACCCCTCCACTTT. Amino acid sequence: CASSQLTAGTGIRSPLHF.

The rearrangement links TRBV21-1 to TRBJ2-6; TRBD1, the table's D call, was not compared with the DNA. TRBV21-1 corresponds to a pseudogene. The CDR3 covers 16 residues. Here the CDR3 DNA reads TGTGCCAGCAGCAGCCACCAGGACTCTGGGGCCAACGTCCTGACTTTC. This sequence encodes CASSSHQDSGANVLTF.

In its sample, this clone was seen once. This chain joins TRBV19 and TRBJ1-1, with 7 bases matching TRBD1. The V and J ends lost 4 bases and 2 bases, in that order; junction bases with no gene match: 4. CDR1 is LNHDA and CDR2 is SQIVND in the germline V gene (reference sequence). The CDR3 is made up of 14 amino acids. CDR3 loop: CASSKGTVNTEAFF. The CDR3 DNA reads TGTGCCAGTAGTAAAGGGACAGTTAACACTGAAGCTTTCTTT. The variable domain in full, with the rest retrieved from reference TRBV19 and TRBJ1-1, is DGGITQSPKYLFRKEGQNVTLSCEQNLNHDAMYWYRQDPGQGLRLIYYSQIVNDFQKGDIAEGYSVSREKKESFPLTVTSAQKNPTAFYLCASSKGTVNTEAFFGQGTRLTVV.

This chain connects TRBV4-1 to TRBJ2-1; 8 bases are a match to TRBD2. In germline, CDR1 is MGHRA, CDR2 YSYEKL. This CDR3 spans 16 amino acids. V was clipped by 1 base and J by 3 bases; unmatched bases: 5. For the CDR3, the DNA is TGCGCCAGCAGCCAAGTACGGGAGGGTGGCTACAATGAGCAGTTCTTC. Protein: CASSQVREGGYNEQFF.

The rearrangement joins TRBV3-1 (or the pseudogene TRBV3-2) to TRBJ2-1, with 7 bases lining up with TRBD2. The junction had 3 bases not matched to a gene; V was cut back by 4 bases and J by 0 bases. Germline CDR1 reads LGHDT; CDR2 reads YNNKEL (reference sequence). This CDR3 has 15 amino acids. CDR3 in amino acids: CASSPGGSSYNEQFF. In nucleotides, the CDR3 is TGTGCCAGCAGCCCGGGGGGAAGCTCCTACAATGAGCAGTTCTTC.

V gene TRBV5-1 combines with J gene TRBJ2-2, with 8 bases matching TRBD1. Germline assignment: CDR1 SGHRS and CDR2 YFSETQ. The CDR3 is 15 residues long. Unmatched junction bases numbered 10, after V lost 4 bases and J lost 8 bases. Written as DNA, the CDR3 is TGCGCCAGCAGCCCGACAGGGGCCTCATTTGGGGAGCTGTTTTTT. Protein product: CASSPTGASFGELFF.

The chain recombines TRBV19 with TRBJ2-4; 12 bases are a match to TRBD2. The CDR3 has 17 amino acids. Germline lookup yields CDR1 LNHDA and CDR2 SQIVND (reference sequence). V lost 3 bases to trimming and J lost 3 bases; unmatched junction nucleotides: 6. The chain's CDR3 is CASSILGLAGHKNIQYF. For the CDR3, the DNA is TGTGCCAGTAGTATTTTGGGACTAGCGGGCCACAAAAACATTCAGTACTTC.

CDR3 amino acids: CASSYSWSQTIYGYTF. The CDR3 DNA sequence: TGTGCCAGCAGTTACTCGTGGTCCCAAACAATATATGGCTACACCTTC. The chain combines TRBV6-5 with TRBJ1-2; D remains ambiguous. From germline, CDR1 is MNHEY and CDR2 SVGAGI. This CDR3 comprises 16 residues. Trimming removed 0 bases from V and 5 bases from J, with 16 bases in between.